The clone carrying this T cell receptor (beta chain) occurred a few times. Germline V gene lookup returns CDR1 GTSNPN and CDR2 SVGIG (reference sequence). This CDR3 has 12 amino acids. V lost 1 base and J lost 2, with 6 bases in between. The sample is drawn from a study of blood T cells in healthy people across ages. Together with a sample-barcoded 5' primer, a J-beta primer mix was included in a second PCR lasting about 7 to 12 cycles. MiXCR was run by TCRdb on the 5' RACE reads, yielding one entry per CDR3 protein. The profile shows about 1.6 million distinct CDR3 sequences, roughly a third of them singletons.

Specimen: blood. This receptor was obtained from a woman aged 25 to 39 in good health. The chain is built from TRBV30 and TRBJ2-7; D gene ambiguous. The CDR3: CAWSGTTYEQYF. The CDR3 nucleotides are TGTGCCTGGAGTGGGACCACCTACGAGCAGTACTTC.